This entry describes one T cell receptor (beta chain). Only in-frame clones appear in the TCRdb table, and some are missing; sequencing was by immunoSEQ multiplex PCR. The sample lists fewer than 250,000 clones; about 83% were seen once. Germline CDR1 MGHRA, CDR2 YSYEKL. The CDR3 totals 15 residues. Trimming cost V 3 bases and J 5 bases; bases outside gene matches: 6. The data originate from a study of blood T cell repertoires in COVID-19. The clonotype was recovered from a woman between 45 and 60 years old who had been exposed to COVID-19. J is TRBJ2-5 and V is TRBV4-1; 10 bases are a match to TRBD1. The source material was PBMCs or T cells enriched from blood (not recorded which). CDR3 region: CASSQATGGYETQYF. The CDR3 DNA sequence: TGCGCCAGCAGCCAGGCGACAGGGGGCTACGAGACCCAGTACTTC.